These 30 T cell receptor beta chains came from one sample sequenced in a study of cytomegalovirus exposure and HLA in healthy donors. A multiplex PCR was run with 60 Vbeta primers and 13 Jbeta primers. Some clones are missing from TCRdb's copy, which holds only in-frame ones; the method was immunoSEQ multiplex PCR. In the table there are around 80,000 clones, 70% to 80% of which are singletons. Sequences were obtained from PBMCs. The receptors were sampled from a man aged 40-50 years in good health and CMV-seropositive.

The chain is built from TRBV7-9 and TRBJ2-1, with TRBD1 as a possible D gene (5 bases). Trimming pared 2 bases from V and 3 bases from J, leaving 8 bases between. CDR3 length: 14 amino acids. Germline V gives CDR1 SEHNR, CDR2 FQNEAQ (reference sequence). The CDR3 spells CASSLRGIYNEQFF. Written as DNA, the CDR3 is TGTGCCAGCAGCTTAAGGGGAATCTACAATGAGCAGTTCTTC.

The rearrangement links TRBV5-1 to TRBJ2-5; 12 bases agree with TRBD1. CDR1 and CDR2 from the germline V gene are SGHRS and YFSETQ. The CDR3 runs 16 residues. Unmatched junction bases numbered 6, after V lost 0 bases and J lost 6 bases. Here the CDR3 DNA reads TGCGCCAGCAGCTTGGGTGGGACAGGGGGCGAGAAGACCCAGTACTTC. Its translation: CASSLGGTGGEKTQYF.

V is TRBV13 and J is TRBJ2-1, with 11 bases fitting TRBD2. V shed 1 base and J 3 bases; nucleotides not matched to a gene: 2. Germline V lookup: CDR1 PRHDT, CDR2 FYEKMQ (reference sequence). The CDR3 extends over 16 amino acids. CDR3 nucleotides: TGTGCCAGCAGCTTAGTCGGGACTAGCGGCTACAATGAGCAGTTCTTC. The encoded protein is CASSLVGTSGYNEQFF.

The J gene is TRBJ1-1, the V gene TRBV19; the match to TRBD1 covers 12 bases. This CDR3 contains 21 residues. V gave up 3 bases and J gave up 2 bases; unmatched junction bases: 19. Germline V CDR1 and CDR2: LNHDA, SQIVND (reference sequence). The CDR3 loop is CASSIFSRVGDRGLRNTEAFF. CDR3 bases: TGTGCCAGTAGTATCTTTAGCAGAGTGGGGGACAGGGGGCTGAGAAACACTGAAGCTTTCTTT.

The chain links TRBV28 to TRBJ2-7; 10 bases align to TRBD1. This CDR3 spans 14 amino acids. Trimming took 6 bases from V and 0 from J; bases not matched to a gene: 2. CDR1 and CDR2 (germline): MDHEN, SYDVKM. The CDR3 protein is CASRRDRGSYEQYF. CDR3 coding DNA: TGTGCCAGCAGGAGGGACAGGGGCTCCTACGAGCAGTACTTC.

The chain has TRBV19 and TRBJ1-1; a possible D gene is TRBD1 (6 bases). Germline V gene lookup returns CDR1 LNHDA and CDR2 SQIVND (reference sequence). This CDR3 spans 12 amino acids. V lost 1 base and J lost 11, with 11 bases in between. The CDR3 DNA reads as TGTGCCAGTAGTATAGGTGGGGGGGCCGCTTTCTTT. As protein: CASSIGGGAAFF.

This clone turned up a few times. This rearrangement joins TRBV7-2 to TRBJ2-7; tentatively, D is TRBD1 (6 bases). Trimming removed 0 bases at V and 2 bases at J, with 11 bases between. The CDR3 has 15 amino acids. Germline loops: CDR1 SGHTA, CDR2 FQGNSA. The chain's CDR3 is CASSLAAGDPYEQYF. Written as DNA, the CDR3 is TGTGCCAGCAGCTTAGCGGCAGGGGACCCCTACGAGCAGTACTTC. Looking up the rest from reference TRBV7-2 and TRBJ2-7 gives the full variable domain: GAGVSQSPSNKVTEKGKDVELRCDPISGHTALYWYRQSLGQGLEFLIYFQGNSAPDKSGLPSDRFSAERTGGSVSTLTIQRTQQEDSAVYLCASSLAAGDPYEQYFGPGTRLTVT.

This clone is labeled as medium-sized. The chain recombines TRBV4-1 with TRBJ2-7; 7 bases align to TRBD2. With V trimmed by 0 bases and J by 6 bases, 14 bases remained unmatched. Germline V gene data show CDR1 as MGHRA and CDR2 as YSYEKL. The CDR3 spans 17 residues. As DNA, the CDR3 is TGCGCCAGCAGCCAAGATAACCGTCCCGGGGGAGGGCGCGAGCAGTACTTC. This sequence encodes CASSQDNRPGGGREQYF.

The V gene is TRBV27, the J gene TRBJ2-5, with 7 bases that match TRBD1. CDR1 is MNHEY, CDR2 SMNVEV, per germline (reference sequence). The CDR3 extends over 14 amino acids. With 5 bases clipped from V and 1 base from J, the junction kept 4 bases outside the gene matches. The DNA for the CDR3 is TGTGCCAGCAGTCGAAGGGACAGCCAAGAGACCCAGTACTTC. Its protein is CASSRRDSQETQYF.

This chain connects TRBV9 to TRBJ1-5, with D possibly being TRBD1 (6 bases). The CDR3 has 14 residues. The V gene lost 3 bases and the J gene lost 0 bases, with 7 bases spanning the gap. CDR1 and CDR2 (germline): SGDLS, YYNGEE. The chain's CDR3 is CASSAGHSNQPQHF. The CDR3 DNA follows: TGTGCCAGCAGCGCGGGACATAGCAATCAGCCCCAGCATTTT.

This chain's CDR3 is CASSLAGSAGNEQFF. The CDR3 nucleotides read TGTGCCAGCAGCTTAGCGGGATCGGCAGGCAATGAGCAGTTCTTC. The chain carries TRBV11-2 and TRBJ2-1; D may be TRBD2 (5 bases). CDR1 and CDR2 from the germline V gene are SGHAT and FQNNGV. V lost 1 base and J 6 bases, leaving 13 bases between the germline ends. CDR3 size: 15 residues. The full variable domain, its missing parts supplied by reference TRBV11-2 and TRBJ2-1, is EAGVAQSPRYKIIEKRQSVAFWCNPISGHATLYWYQQILGQGPKLLIQFQNNGVVDDSQLPKDRFSAERLKGVDSTLKIQPAKLEDSAVYLCASSLAGSAGNEQFFGPGTRLTVL.

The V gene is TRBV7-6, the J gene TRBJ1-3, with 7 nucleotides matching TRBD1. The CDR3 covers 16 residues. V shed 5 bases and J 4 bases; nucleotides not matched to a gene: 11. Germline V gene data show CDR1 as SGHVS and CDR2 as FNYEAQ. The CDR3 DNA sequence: TGTGCCAGCAGCAAAATGGGGGCAGGGGGAGGAAACACCATATATTTT. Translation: CASSKMGAGGGNTIYF.

CDR3 bases: TGTGCCAGCAGCGTAGTTACAGGTACAAATGAGCAGTTCTTC. Amino acids: CASSVVTGTNEQFF. The J gene is TRBJ2-1, the V gene TRBV9; D might be TRBD1 (5 bases). Germline loops: CDR1 SGDLS, CDR2 YYNGEE. This CDR3 spans 14 amino acids. Trimming removed 0 bases from V and 7 bases from J, with 11 bases in between.

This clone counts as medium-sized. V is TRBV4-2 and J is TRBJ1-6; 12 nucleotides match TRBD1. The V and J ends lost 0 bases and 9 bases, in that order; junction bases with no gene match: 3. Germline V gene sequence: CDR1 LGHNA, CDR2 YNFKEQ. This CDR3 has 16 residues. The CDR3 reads CASSQDPGQGASPLHF. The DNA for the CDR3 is TGTGCCAGCAGCCAAGATCCGGGACAGGGGGCTTCACCCCTCCACTTT.

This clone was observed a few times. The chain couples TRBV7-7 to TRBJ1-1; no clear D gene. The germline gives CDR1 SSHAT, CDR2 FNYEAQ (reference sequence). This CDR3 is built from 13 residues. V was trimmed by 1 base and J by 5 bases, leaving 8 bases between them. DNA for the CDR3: TGTGCCAGCAGCTTAGAGGAGTCTACTGAAGCTTTCTTT. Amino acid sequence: CASSLEESTEAFF.

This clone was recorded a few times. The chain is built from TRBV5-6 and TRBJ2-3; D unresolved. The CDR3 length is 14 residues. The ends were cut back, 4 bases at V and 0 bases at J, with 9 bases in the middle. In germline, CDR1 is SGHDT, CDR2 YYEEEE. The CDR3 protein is CASSDFLSTDTQYF. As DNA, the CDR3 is TGTGCCAGCAGCGACTTTCTAAGCACAGATACGCAGTATTTT.

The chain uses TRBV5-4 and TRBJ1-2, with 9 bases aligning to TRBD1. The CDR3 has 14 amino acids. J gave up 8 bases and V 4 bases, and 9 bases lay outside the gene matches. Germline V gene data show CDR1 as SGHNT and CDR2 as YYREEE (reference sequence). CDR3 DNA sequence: TGTGCCAGCAGCCAAACAGGGGGCGCCTGCGGCTACACCTTC. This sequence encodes CASSQTGGACGYTF.

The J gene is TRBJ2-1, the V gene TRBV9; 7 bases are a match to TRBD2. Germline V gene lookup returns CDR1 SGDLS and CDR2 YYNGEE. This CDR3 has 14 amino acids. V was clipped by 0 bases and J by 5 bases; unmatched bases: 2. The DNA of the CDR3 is TGTGCCAGCAGCGTAGCGGCGGGAGACAATGAGCAGTTCTTC. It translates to CASSVAAGDNEQFF.

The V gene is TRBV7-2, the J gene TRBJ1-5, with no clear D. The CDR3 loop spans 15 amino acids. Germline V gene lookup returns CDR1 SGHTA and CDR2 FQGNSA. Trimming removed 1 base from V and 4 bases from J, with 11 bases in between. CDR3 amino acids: CASSLGSLINQPQHF. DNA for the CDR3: TGTGCCAGCAGCTTAGGATCACTCATAAATCAGCCCCAGCATTTT. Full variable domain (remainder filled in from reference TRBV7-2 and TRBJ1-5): GAGVSQSPSNKVTEKGKDVELRCDPISGHTALYWYRQSLGQGLEFLIYFQGNSAPDKSGLPSDRFSAERTGGSVSTLTIQRTQQEDSAVYLCASSLGSLINQPQHFGDGTRLSIL.

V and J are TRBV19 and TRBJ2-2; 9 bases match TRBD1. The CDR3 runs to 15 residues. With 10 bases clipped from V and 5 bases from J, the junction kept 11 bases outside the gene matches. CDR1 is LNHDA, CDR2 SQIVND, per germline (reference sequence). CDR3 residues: CATSGTGKRTGELFF. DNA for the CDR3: TGTGCCACCTCCGGGACAGGGAAAAGAACCGGGGAGCTGTTTTTT.

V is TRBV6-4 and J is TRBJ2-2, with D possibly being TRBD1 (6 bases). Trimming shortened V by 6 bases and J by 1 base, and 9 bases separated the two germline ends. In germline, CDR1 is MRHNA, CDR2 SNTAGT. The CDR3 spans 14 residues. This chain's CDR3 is CASRPTGNTGELFF. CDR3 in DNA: TGTGCCAGCAGACCGACAGGGAACACCGGGGAGCTGTTTTTT.

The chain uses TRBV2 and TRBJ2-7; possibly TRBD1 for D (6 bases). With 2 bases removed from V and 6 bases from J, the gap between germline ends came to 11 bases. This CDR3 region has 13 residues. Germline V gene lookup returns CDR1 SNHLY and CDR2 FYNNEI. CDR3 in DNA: TGTGCCAGCAGTGAATACAGGGTAGGCGAGCAGTACTTC. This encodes CASSEYRVGEQYF.

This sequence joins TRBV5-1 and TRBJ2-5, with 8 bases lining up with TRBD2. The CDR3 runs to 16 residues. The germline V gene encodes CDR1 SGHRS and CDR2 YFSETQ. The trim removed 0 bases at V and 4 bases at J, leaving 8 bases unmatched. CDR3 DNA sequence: TGCGCCAGCAGCTTGGCGGGGGGGCAGCAGGCAGAGACCCAGTACTTC. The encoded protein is CASSLAGGQQAETQYF.

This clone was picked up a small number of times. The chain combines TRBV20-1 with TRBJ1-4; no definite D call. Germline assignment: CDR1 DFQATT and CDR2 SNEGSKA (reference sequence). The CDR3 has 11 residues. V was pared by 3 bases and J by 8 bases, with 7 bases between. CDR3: CSASPKEKLFF. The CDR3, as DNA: TGCAGTGCTAGCCCAAAAGAAAAACTGTTTTTT.

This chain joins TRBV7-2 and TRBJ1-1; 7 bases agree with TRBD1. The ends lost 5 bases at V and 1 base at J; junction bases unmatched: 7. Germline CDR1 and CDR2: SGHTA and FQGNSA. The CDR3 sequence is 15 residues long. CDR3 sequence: CASSLIGQANTEAFF. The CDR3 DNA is TGTGCCAGCAGCCTGATCGGACAGGCGAACACTGAAGCTTTCTTT.

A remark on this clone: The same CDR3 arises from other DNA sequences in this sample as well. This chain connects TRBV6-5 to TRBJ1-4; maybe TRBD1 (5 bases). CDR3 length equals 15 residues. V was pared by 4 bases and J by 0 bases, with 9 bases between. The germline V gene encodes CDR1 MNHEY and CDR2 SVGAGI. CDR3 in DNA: TGTGCCAGCAGTTCAGGGTCCGCAACTAATGAAAAACTGTTTTTT. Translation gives CASSSGSATNEKLFF.

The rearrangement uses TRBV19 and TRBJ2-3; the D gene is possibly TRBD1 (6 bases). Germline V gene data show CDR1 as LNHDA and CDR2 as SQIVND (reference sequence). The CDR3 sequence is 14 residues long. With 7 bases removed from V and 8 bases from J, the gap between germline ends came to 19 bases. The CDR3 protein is CASTQGWDQGTQYF. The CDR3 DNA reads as TGTGCCAGTACCCAGGGGTGGGATCAGGGTACGCAGTATTTT.

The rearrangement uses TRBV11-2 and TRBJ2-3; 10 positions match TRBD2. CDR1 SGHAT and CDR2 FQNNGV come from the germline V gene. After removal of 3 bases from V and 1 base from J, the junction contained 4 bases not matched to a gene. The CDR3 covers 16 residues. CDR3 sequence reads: CASSFSGRRGTDTQYF. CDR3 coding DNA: TGTGCCAGCAGCTTTAGCGGGAGGCGGGGCACAGATACGCAGTATTTT.

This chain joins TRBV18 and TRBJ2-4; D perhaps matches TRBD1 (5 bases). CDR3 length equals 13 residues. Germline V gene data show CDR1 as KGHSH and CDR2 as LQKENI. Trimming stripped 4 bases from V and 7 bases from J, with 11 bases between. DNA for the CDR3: TGTGCCAGCTCACTTGGACAACGGAACATTCAGTACTTC. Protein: CASSLGQRNIQYF.

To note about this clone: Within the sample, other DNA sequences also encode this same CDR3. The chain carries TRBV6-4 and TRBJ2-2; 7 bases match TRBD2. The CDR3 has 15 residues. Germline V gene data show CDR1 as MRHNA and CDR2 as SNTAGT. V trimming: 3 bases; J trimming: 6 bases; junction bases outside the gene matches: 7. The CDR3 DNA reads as TGTGCCAGCAGTGAGGTGGCGGGAGTAGCCGGGGAGCTGTTTTTT. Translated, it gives CASSEVAGVAGELFF.